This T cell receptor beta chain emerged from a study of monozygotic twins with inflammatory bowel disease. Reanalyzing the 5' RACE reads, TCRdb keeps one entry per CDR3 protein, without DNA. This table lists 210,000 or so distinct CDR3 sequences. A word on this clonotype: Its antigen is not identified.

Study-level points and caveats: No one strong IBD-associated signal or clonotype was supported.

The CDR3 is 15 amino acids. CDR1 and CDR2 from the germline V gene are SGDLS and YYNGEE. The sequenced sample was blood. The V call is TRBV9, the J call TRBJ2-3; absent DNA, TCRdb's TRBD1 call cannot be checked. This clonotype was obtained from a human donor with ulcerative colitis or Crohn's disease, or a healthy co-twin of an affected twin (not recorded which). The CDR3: CASSTGQGSTDTQYF.